Below, 11 T cell receptor beta chains from the same sample are listed, as sequenced in a study of identical twins (dated by TCRdb to about 2016). The library came from 5' RACE. Sequencing used an Illumina HiSeq 2000. TCRdb's own reprocessing of the public reads used fastp at Q25 and MiXCR and kept productive beta chains. A single entry per CDR3 protein holds the most common genes and DNA from its merged rows. The sample profile shows 450,000 or so distinct CDR3 sequences; 11% to 15% of them were found once. 0.52% of the sample belongs to the ten largest clones. This same sample was also part of a study on yellow fever vaccine responses in identical twins.

Sequenced: CD4+ T cells sorted from blood. All receptors come from a woman younger than 30 in good health.

V gene TRBV20-1 combines with J gene TRBJ2-5; maybe TRBD2 (6 bases). CDR1 and CDR2 (germline): DFQATT, SNEGSKA (reference sequence). With 6 bases removed from V and 4 bases from J, the gap between germline ends came to 21 bases. This CDR3 has 15 residues. The CDR3 nucleotides read TGCAGTGCCTACCCAAGGAGGCAGGGAGGAGAGACCCAGTACTTC. Protein: CSAYPRRQGGETQYF.

At least ten counts were recorded for this clonotype. The V and J genes are TRBV28 and TRBJ2-4, with D possibly being TRBD2 (6 bases). The CDR3 covers 14 residues. Germline V gene sequence: CDR1 MDHEN, CDR2 SYDVKM. Deletions cut 3 bases from V and 1 base from J, with 7 bases between. CDR3 protein: CASSFGGAKNIQYF. CDR3 coding DNA: TGTGCCAGCAGTTTTGGGGGGGCCAAAAACATTCAGTACTTC.

The chain joins TRBV7-2 to TRBJ1-2; a possible D gene is TRBD1 (6 bases). The length of the CDR3 is 14 residues. Germline V gives CDR1 SGHTA, CDR2 FQGNSA. The V end lost 2 bases, the J end lost 5 bases, and 12 bases lay between the germline ends. The CDR3 DNA is TGTGCCAGCAGCTTAAACCACCAGGGGTATGGCTACACCTTC. Protein sequence: CASSLNHQGYGYTF.

V is TRBV20-1 and J is TRBJ2-3; weak D call: TRBD2 (5 bases). The V gene's germline CDR1 is DFQATT and CDR2 SNEGSKA (reference sequence). The CDR3 runs 13 residues. Trimming cost V 3 bases and J 2 bases, with 9 bases left between them. CDR3 amino acids: CSARAGNTDTQYF. The CDR3 region has the DNA TGCAGTGCTAGGGCGGGTAACACAGATACGCAGTATTTT.

V is TRBV3-1 and J is TRBJ1-5; 10 bases agree with TRBD1. The CDR3 spans 15 residues. Germline CDR1 and CDR2: LGHDT and YNNKEL (reference sequence). V was pared by 3 bases and J by 3 bases, with 2 bases of the junction left unmatched. The CDR3, as DNA: TGTGCCAGCAGCCAGGGACAGGGGTACAATCAGCCCCAGCATTTT. Encoded protein: CASSQGQGYNQPQHF.

In its sample, this clonotype was seen a few times. This chain links TRBV5-1 with TRBJ1-1; no reliable D call. Trimming stripped 0 bases from V and 5 bases from J, with 14 bases between. This CDR3 region has 15 residues. In germline, CDR1 is SGHRS, CDR2 YFSETQ. The CDR3: CASSLGRDRRTEAFF. The CDR3 DNA is TGCGCCAGCAGCTTGGGAAGGGATCGAAGGACTGAAGCTTTCTTT.

This clonotype has just a few counts. The rearrangement uses TRBV2 and TRBJ1-6, with 9 bases lining up with TRBD1. J gave up 9 bases and V 5 bases, and 5 bases lay outside the gene matches. From germline, CDR1 is SNHLY and CDR2 FYNNEI. This CDR3 is 14 amino acids long. The CDR3 reads CASSPGTGLSPLHF. The CDR3 nucleotides are TGTGCCAGCAGTCCCGGGACAGGGCTTTCACCCCTCCACTTT.

This clonotype came up a few times. The chain carries TRBV2 and TRBJ1-1, with D maybe TRBD1 (6 bases). The CDR3 contains 19 residues. Germline loops: CDR1 SNHLY, CDR2 FYNNEI. Trimming shortened V by 7 bases and J by 0 bases, and 27 bases separated the two germline ends. As DNA, the CDR3 is TGTGCCAGCATAGACCCTCCGGGAGGGGGGCGCGGGATGAACACTGAAGCTTTCTTT. Protein sequence: CASIDPPGGGRGMNTEAFF.

This chain connects TRBV5-1 to TRBJ2-5, with TRBD1 identical over 7 bases. The CDR3 consists of 13 residues. Trimming took 4 bases from V and 6 from J; bases not matched to a gene: 6. Germline V gene lookup returns CDR1 SGHRS and CDR2 YFSETQ. CDR3 sequence: CASSLRQGQTQYF. As DNA, the CDR3 is TGCGCCAGCAGCCTACGACAGGGCCAGACCCAGTACTTC.

This clonotype has a count of ten or more. V and J are TRBV5-5 and TRBJ2-1; the D is unclear. Germline V lookup: CDR1 SGHKS, CDR2 YYEKEE (reference sequence). Trimming took 0 bases from V and 6 from J, leaving 7 bases between them. The CDR3 totals 13 residues. This CDR3 is CASSLGQANEQFF. The CDR3 DNA is TGTGCCAGCAGCTTGGGACAAGCCAATGAGCAGTTCTTC.

The CDR3 loop is CSASRPSGSHYEQYF. Here the CDR3 DNA reads TGCAGTGCTAGTCGGCCTAGCGGGAGCCACTACGAGCAGTACTTC. This chain joins TRBV20-1 and TRBJ2-7; 10 bases are shared with TRBD2. With V trimmed by 3 bases and J by 3 bases, 8 bases remained unmatched. The CDR3 has 15 residues. Germline CDR1 is DFQATT and CDR2 is SNEGSKA (reference sequence).